The next 29 T cell receptor beta chains were all read from a single sample in a study of blood T cell repertoires in COVID-19. Data came from immunoSEQ multiplex PCR; TCRdb stores just in-frame clones and leaves some out. The top ten hold about 1.7% of the sample, which has about 300,000 clones, around 92% seen once. What was sequenced was peripheral blood. The receptors derive from a woman in her thirties with COVID-19, enrolled during active disease.

This clone was detected a few times. The V and J genes are TRBV7-8 and TRBJ2-5; D is possibly TRBD2 (5 bases). From germline, CDR1 is SGHVS and CDR2 FQNEAQ. CDR3 length: 13 residues. V lost 2 bases, J lost 4 bases, and 8 bases lay in between. CDR3 in amino acids: CASSLLARETQYF. The CDR3 bases are TGTGCCAGCAGCTTACTAGCTCGAGAGACCCAGTACTTC.

The V call is TRBV6-4, the J call TRBJ2-1; 7 positions match TRBD1. CDR1 and CDR2 (germline): MRHNA, SNTAGT. V dropped 3 bases and J dropped 3; count of bases not matched to a gene: 8. This CDR3 comprises 16 residues. The CDR3 loop is CASSEHRGTVYNEQFF. The CDR3, as DNA: TGTGCCAGCAGTGAACACCGAGGGACAGTCTACAATGAGCAGTTCTTC.

The J gene is TRBJ2-6, the V gene TRBV7-6; no definite D call. Looked up from germline, CDR1 is SGHVS and CDR2 is FNYEAQ. The CDR3 has 19 residues. V was cut by 1 base and J by 4 bases, with 20 bases left in between. The CDR3 loop reads CASSLVFPKKVEGANVLTF. The DNA for the CDR3 is TGTGCCAGCAGCTTAGTTTTCCCTAAAAAGGTGGAGGGGGCCAACGTCCTGACTTTC.

The CDR3 DNA reads TGTGCCAGCAGCTTTATAGTTACAGGGGGCCGGGGCTACACCTTC. Its protein is CASSFIVTGGRGYTF. The chain joins TRBV5-4 to TRBJ1-2, with 9 positions matching TRBD1. The germline V gene has CDR1 SGHNT and CDR2 YYREEE (reference sequence). The CDR3 totals 15 residues. V lost 2 bases, J lost 8 bases, and 10 bases stayed unmatched.

This chain connects TRBV5-6 to TRBJ1-1, with a weak D call TRBD1 (5 bases). Between the trimmed V and J ends, which lost 6 bases and 3 bases, there was a span of 18 bases. The CDR3 is 15 residues long. CDR1 is SGHDT, CDR2 YYEEEE, per germline. CDR3 protein: CASTFGDPGDTEAFF. In nucleotides, the CDR3 is TGTGCCAGCACCTTTGGGGATCCGGGGGACACTGAAGCTTTCTTT.

The chain is built from TRBV6-6 and TRBJ2-5; tentative D call: TRBD1 (5 bases). V dropped 5 bases and J dropped 4 bases, with 14 bases sitting between them. CDR1 MNHNY and CDR2 SVGAGI come from the germline V gene (reference sequence). This CDR3 spans 14 amino acids. CDR3 protein: CASSNPRGSETQYF. CDR3 bases: TGTGCCAGCAGTAATCCAAGGGGTTCAGAGACCCAGTACTTC.

The gene calls are TRBV3-1 (or the pseudogene TRBV3-2) and TRBJ2-5, with D hard to call. V lost 7 bases, J lost 5 bases, and 14 bases lay in between. There are 13 residues in the CDR3. Germline CDR1 reads LGHDT; CDR2 reads YNNKEL (reference sequence). The CDR3 DNA follows: TGTGCCAGCACCAGTTACGTAATGGAGACCCAGTACTTC. This sequence encodes CASTSYVMETQYF.

This clone was picked up one time. The chain joins TRBV19 to TRBJ2-7; TRBD1 agrees at 9 bases. Germline V gene sequence: CDR1 LNHDA, CDR2 SQIVND (reference sequence). There are 14 residues in the CDR3. The V segment lost 5 bases and the J segment 5 bases; nucleotides outside the gene matches: 7. The CDR3 sequence is CASSPGTGLDEQYV. CDR3 DNA sequence: TGTGCCAGTAGTCCGGGGACAGGGCTAGACGAGCAGTACGTC.

The chain uses TRBV4-3 and TRBJ1-5; D gene ambiguous. The V end lost 1 base, the J end lost 5 bases, and 9 bases lay between the germline ends. The CDR3 loop spans 14 amino acids. CDR1 is LGHNA, CDR2 YSLEER, per germline. CDR3: CASSQGGNYQPQHF. Here the CDR3 DNA reads TGCGCCAGCAGCCAAGGTGGCAATTATCAGCCCCAGCATTTT.

The chain combines TRBV4-1 with TRBJ1-1, with TRBD1 as a possible D gene (6 bases). This CDR3 is built from 15 residues. V gave up 1 base and J gave up 6 bases, with 15 bases separating them. Germline V lookup: CDR1 MGHRA, CDR2 YSYEKL. The DNA for the CDR3 is TGCGCCAGCAGCCAAGTAAGGGGGGGAATGTCTGAAGCTTTCTTT. Its protein is CASSQVRGGMSEAFF.

The CDR3 DNA reads TGCGCCAGCAGCTCGACAGGGGGCCTAAACACCATATATTTT. This sequence encodes CASSSTGGLNTIYF. The gene calls are TRBV5-1 and TRBJ1-3; 10 bases are shared with TRBD1. V lost 3 bases to trimming and J lost 6 bases; unmatched junction nucleotides: 3. CDR3 length: 14 residues. The germline V gene encodes CDR1 SGHRS and CDR2 YFSETQ.

The chain is built from TRBV7-9 and TRBJ1-2, with TRBD1 matching 7 bases. V lost 6 bases and J lost 4; bases outside the gene matches: 8. The V gene's germline CDR1 is SEHNR and CDR2 FQNEAQ (reference sequence). The CDR3 is made up of 14 amino acids. CDR3 residues: CASSRDSTIYGYTF. The CDR3 DNA reads TGTGCCAGCAGTCGGGACAGCACTATCTATGGCTACACCTTC. The full variable domain, completed using reference TRBV7-9 and TRBJ1-2, is DTGVSQNPRHKITKRGQNVTFRCDPISEHNRLYWYRQTLGQGPEFLTYFQNEAQLEKSRLLSDRFSAERPKGSFSTLEIQRTEQGDSAMYLCASSRDSTIYGYTFGSGTRLTVV.

The genes are TRBV11-2 and TRBJ2-7; 9 positions match TRBD2. The CDR3 runs 15 residues. V trimming: 5 bases; J trimming: 3 bases; junction bases outside the gene matches: 8. CDR1 SGHAT and CDR2 FQNNGV come from the germline V gene. The CDR3 sequence: CASSLGGSGGYEQYV. CDR3 nucleotide sequence: TGTGCCAGCAGCCTTGGTGGTAGCGGGGGCTACGAGCAGTACGTC.

V usage is TRBV24-1 and J usage is TRBJ1-2; TRBD1 aligns across 9 bases. CDR3 length equals 15 residues. V lost 7 bases and J lost 0; bases outside the gene matches: 5. Germline-derived CDR1 and CDR2 are KGHDR and SFDVKD. This CDR3 reads CATSGGTGTNYGYTF. CDR3 DNA sequence: TGTGCCACCAGCGGAGGGACAGGGACTAACTATGGCTACACCTTC.

The chain couples TRBV5-1 to TRBJ1-2, with a weak D call TRBD1 (5 bases). This CDR3 has 14 amino acids. In germline, CDR1 is SGHRS, CDR2 YFSETQ. Trimming took off 4 bases at V and 6 bases at J, with 16 bases between the two ends. CDR3 amino acids: CASSPGRWGDGYTF. In nucleotides, the CDR3 is TGCGCCAGCAGCCCGGGACGCTGGGGGGATGGCTACACCTTC. The whole variable domain, remainder taken from reference TRBV5-1 and TRBJ1-2, is KAGVTQTPRYLIKTRGQQVTLSCSPISGHRSVSWYQQTPGQGLQFLFEYFSETQRNKGNFPGRFSGRQFSNSRSEMNVSTLELGDSALYLCASSPGRWGDGYTFGSGTRLTVV.

The chain has TRBV6-2 or TRBV6-3 and TRBJ2-2; 9 bases match TRBD1. The V and J ends lost 4 bases and 3 bases, in that order; junction bases with no gene match: 3. This CDR3 has 15 residues. Per germline, CDR1 MNHEY and CDR2 SVGEGT. In DNA form, the CDR3 reads TGTGCCAGCAGTTCCGGGACAGGGCACACCGGGGAGCTGTTTTTT. Translating it yields CASSSGTGHTGELFF.

This CDR3 reads CASSITGGRGTEAFF. For the CDR3, the DNA is TGTGCCAGCAGCATTACAGGGGGCCGGGGGACTGAAGCTTTCTTT. The rearrangement links TRBV11-2 to TRBJ1-1; 9 bases are a match to TRBD1. J was trimmed by 5 bases and V by 5 bases; bases with no gene match: 9. The germline gives CDR1 SGHAT, CDR2 FQNNGV. The CDR3 extends over 15 amino acids.

V gene TRBV2 combines with J gene TRBJ1-6; D perhaps matches TRBD1 (5 bases). Trimming stripped 7 bases from V and 4 bases from J, with 14 bases between. From germline, CDR1 is SNHLY and CDR2 FYNNEI. The CDR3 has 15 residues. For the CDR3, the DNA is TGTGCCAGCAATCTCCGGCGACAGTATAATTCACCCCTCCACTTT. This sequence encodes CASNLRRQYNSPLHF.

The rearrangement links TRBV18 to TRBJ1-4; D ambiguous. The V end was cut by 5 bases, the J end by 8 bases, with 9 bases between. Germline CDR1 reads KGHSH; CDR2 reads LQKENI. CDR3 length: 12 amino acids. CDR3 nucleotide sequence: TGTGCCAGCTCAGAAATCGGGGAAAAACTGTTTTTT. Protein: CASSEIGEKLFF.

The chain links TRBV12-3 or TRBV12-4 to TRBJ1-5; D is undetermined. The CDR3 totals 12 residues. V was trimmed by 3 bases and J by 7 bases, leaving 7 bases between them. The CDR3 DNA reads TGTGCCAGCAGTTTTTCTAGCCAGCCCCAGCATTTT. Amino acids: CASSFSSQPQHF.

The chain recombines TRBV28 with TRBJ1-1, with a possible D match to TRBD1 (5 bases). CDR3 length: 14 residues. Germline CDR1 is MDHEN and CDR2 is SYDVKM. The V end was cut by 3 bases, the J end by 0 bases, with 8 bases between. The CDR3 DNA is TGTGCCAGCAGTTTGGGGGGGTTGAACACTGAAGCTTTCTTT. It encodes CASSLGGLNTEAFF.

This clone was picked up one time. The chain recombines TRBV24-1 with TRBJ1-5, with D possibly being TRBD1 (5 bases). This CDR3 spans 12 amino acids. Germline assignment: CDR1 KGHDR and CDR2 SFDVKD. V was pared by 9 bases and J by 9 bases, with 14 bases between. DNA for the CDR3: TGTGCCACCCAACCCCCGGGGGGGCCCCAGCATTTT. This sequence encodes CATQPPGGPQHF.

V usage is TRBV7-2 and J usage is TRBJ1-3, with 10 bases identical to TRBD1. V dropped 0 bases and J dropped 2; count of bases not matched to a gene: 4. Germline V gives CDR1 SGHTA, CDR2 FQGNSA. The CDR3 totals 17 residues. In DNA form, the CDR3 reads TGTGCCAGCAGCTTAGCCGGGGACAGGGGAGCTGGAAACACCATATATTTT. It yields the protein CASSLAGDRGAGNTIYF.

This chain connects TRBV7-9 to TRBJ1-4; 8 bases agree with TRBD1. This CDR3 contains 14 residues. J was trimmed by 5 bases and V by 5 bases; bases with no gene match: 4. CDR1 and CDR2 from the germline V gene are SEHNR and FQNEAQ (reference sequence). CDR3 DNA: TGTGCCAGCAGCCGAGGACAGGGAAATGAAAAACTGTTTTTT. Translated: CASSRGQGNEKLFF.

The chain is built from TRBV5-4 and TRBJ2-7; possibly TRBD1 for D (6 bases). Germline-derived CDR1 and CDR2 are SGHNT and YYREEE (reference sequence). Trimming stripped 7 bases from V and 7 bases from J, with 18 bases between. There are 13 residues in the CDR3. CDR3 sequence: CASLWIQGKEQYF. The CDR3 DNA reads as TGTGCCAGCCTATGGATACAGGGTAAGGAGCAGTACTTC.

This rearrangement joins TRBV6-2 or TRBV6-3 to TRBJ2-5, with D possibly being TRBD1 (5 bases). Between the trimmed V and J ends, which lost 4 bases and 5 bases, there was a span of 20 bases. The CDR3 is made up of 16 amino acids. Germline V gene lookup returns CDR1 MNHEY and CDR2 SVGEGT. For the CDR3, the DNA is TGTGCCAGCAGTTCGATAGAAGGCCGACAGTATGAGACCCAGTACTTC. It encodes CASSSIEGRQYETQYF.

The chain employs TRBV16 and TRBJ1-1; possible D gene TRBD1, 5 bases. The length of the CDR3 is 11 residues. Germline V lookup: CDR1 KGHSY, CDR2 FQNENV. The V end was cut by 1 base, the J end by 12 bases, with 9 bases between. CDR3 bases: TGTGCCAGCAGCCAATGGGGGGGAACTTTCTTT. This gives the protein CASSQWGGTFF. Using reference TRBV16 and TRBJ1-1 for the parts outside the CDR3, the full variable domain is GEEVAQTPKHLVRGEGQKAKLYCAPIKGHSYVFWYQQVLKNEFKFLISFQNENVFDETGMPKERFSAKCLPNSPCSLEIQATKLEDSAVYFCASSQWGGTFFGQGTRLTVV.

The V gene is TRBV6-5, the J gene TRBJ2-2; a weak D match, TRBD2 (5 bases). V gave up 0 bases and J gave up 5 bases, with 13 bases separating them. CDR1 is MNHEY and CDR2 is SVGAGI in the germline V gene. This CDR3 region has 16 residues. CDR3 sequence: CASSYSLLGRTGELFF. In DNA, the CDR3 is TGTGCCAGCAGTTACTCGTTGTTAGGGAGAACCGGGGAGCTGTTTTTT.

The CDR3 DNA follows: TGCGCCAGCACAGGACAGGGGGGCAATCAGCCCCAGCATTTT. This translates into CASTGQGGNQPQHF. This rearrangement joins TRBV10-2 to TRBJ1-5, with 10 bases lining up with TRBD1. V trimming: 7 bases; J trimming: 2 bases; junction bases outside the gene matches: 2. Germline V CDR1 and CDR2: WSHSY, SAAADI. The CDR3 consists of 14 residues.